A selection of T cell receptor beta chains follows, all from one sample in a study of blood T cell repertoires in COVID-19. The method was immunoSEQ multiplex PCR; TCRdb's version includes in-frame clones alone and lacks a portion of them. The sample has over 150,000 clones; 76% are singletons. Sample: peripheral blood. The receptors were gathered from a woman aged 80 or over with acute or convalescent COVID-19. CDR3s include the opening cysteine and the closing phenylalanine or tryptophan. The order of the fields is J gene, V gene, D gene, clone size, CDR3 protein, CDR3 DNA. D genes are given only for firm matches. The listing skips clone size in some rows; elsewhere it reads once, few, many or a size class.

J: TRBJ1-2
V: TRBV7-9
D: -
size: -
CDR3: CASSLEPGSSYGYTF
DNA: TGTGCCAGCAGCTTAGAACCAGGGTCTAGCTATGGCTACACCTTC

J: TRBJ1-5
V: TRBV19
D: -
size: once
CDR3: CASRDKVGGGQPQHF
DNA: TGTGCCAGTCGGGATAAGGTTGGGGGGGGTCAGCCCCAGCATTTT

J: TRBJ2-3
V: TRBV5-1
D: TRBD2
size: -
CDR3: CASSPDPGLAGLTDTQYF
DNA: TGCGCCAGCAGCCCTGACCCTGGACTAGCGGGGCTCACAGATACGCAGTATTTT

J: TRBJ1-4
V: TRBV19
D: TRBD1
size: -
CDR3: CASSPWVGDRNEKLFF
DNA: TGTGCCAGTAGTCCCTGGGTGGGGGACAGGAATGAAAAACTGTTTTTT

J: TRBJ2-3
V: TRBV27
D: TRBD2
size: once
CDR3: CASSPRLAGGPDTQYF
DNA: TGTGCCAGCAGTCCCAGACTAGCGGGAGGCCCAGATACGCAGTATTTT

J: TRBJ2-5
V: TRBV6-5
D: -
size: many
CDR3: CASSYSGILGGETQYF
DNA: TGTGCCAGCAGTTACTCGGGGATTTTGGGCGGGGAGACCCAGTACTTC

J: TRBJ2-2
V: TRBV5-8
D: -
size: -
CDR3: CASSLVVAGELFF
DNA: TGTGCCAGCAGCTTGGTAGTGGCCGGGGAGCTGTTTTTT

J: TRBJ2-2
V: TRBV7-3
D: TRBD2
size: -
CDR3: CASSLAGVNTGELFF
DNA: TGTGCCAGCAGCTTAGCGGGGGTTAACACCGGGGAGCTGTTTTTT

J: TRBJ1-2
V: TRBV12-3/TRBV12-4
D: -
size: few
CDR3: CASSSDSYGYTF
DNA: TGTGCCAGCAGTAGCGACTCGTATGGCTACACCTTC

J: TRBJ2-7
V: TRBV2
D: -
size: -
CDR3: CASILQGPSSYEQYF
DNA: TGTGCCAGCATCTTACAGGGACCAAGCTCCTACGAGCAGTACTTC

J: TRBJ1-6
V: TRBV3-1/TRBV3-2
D: -
size: -
CDR3: CASSQALGARSSPLHF
DNA: TGTGCCAGCAGCCAAGCCCTAGGGGCTCGGTCTTCACCCCTCCACTTT

J: TRBJ2-1
V: TRBV13
D: TRBD2
size: -
CDR3: CASSSLAVFNEQFF
DNA: TGTGCCAGCAGCTCTCTAGCGGTTTTCAATGAGCAGTTCTTC

J: TRBJ2-4
V: TRBV6-2/TRBV6-3
D: -
size: -
CDR3: CASSQTGLVAKNIQYF
DNA: TGTGCCAGCAGTCAAACAGGGCTGGTGGCCAAAAACATTCAGTACTTC

J: TRBJ1-1
V: TRBV6-6
D: -
size: -
CDR3: CASSAVDRRNTEAFF
DNA: TGTGCCAGCAGCGCCGTCGACAGGAGGAACACTGAAGCTTTCTTT

J: TRBJ1-3
V: TRBV3-1/TRBV3-2
D: TRBD1
size: -
CDR3: CASSHLDRGSGNTIYF
DNA: TGTGCCAGCAGCCATTTGGACAGGGGATCTGGAAACACCATATATTTT

J: TRBJ1-5
V: TRBV19
D: -
size: -
CDR3: CASSTQGLRTNQPQHF
DNA: TGTGCCAGTAGTACACAGGGCCTAAGGACCAATCAGCCCCAGCATTTT

J: TRBJ1-2
V: TRBV24-1
D: -
size: few
CDR3: CATSDGNREGYTF
DNA: TGTGCCACCAGTGATGGCAACAGGGAAGGCTACACCTTC

J: TRBJ1-3
V: TRBV19
D: -
size: -
CDR3: CASRSSGSGNTIYF
DNA: TGTGCCAGTAGATCCTCGGGGTCTGGAAACACCATATATTTT

J: TRBJ2-2
V: TRBV5-1
D: -
size: -
CDR3: CASSLAADTAGELFF
DNA: TGCGCCAGCAGCTTGGCGGCAGACACAGCCGGGGAGCTGTTTTTT

J: TRBJ1-2
V: TRBV3-1/TRBV3-2
D: -
size: -
CDR3: CASSQDLRGHGYTF
DNA: TGTGCCAGCAGCCAAGATCTACGCGGGCATGGCTACACCTTC

J: TRBJ1-2
V: TRBV27
D: -
size: once
CDR3: CASSLDSYYGYTF
DNA: TGTGCCAGCAGTTTAGACAGCTACTATGGCTACACCTTC

J: TRBJ2-1
V: TRBV27
D: TRBD1
size: -
CDR3: CATMGDRFYNEQFF
DNA: TGTGCCACCATGGGGGACAGGTTCTACAATGAGCAGTTCTTC

J: TRBJ2-6
V: TRBV7-3
D: TRBD1
size: -
CDR3: CASSLNMQGASGANVLTF
DNA: TGTGCCAGCAGCCTTAATATGCAGGGGGCTTCTGGGGCCAACGTCCTGACTTTC

J: TRBJ1-2
V: TRBV6-5
D: -
size: -
CDR3: CASSYVGQGDGYTF
DNA: TGTGCCAGCAGTTATGTTGGTCAGGGTGATGGCTACACCTTC

J: TRBJ1-1
V: TRBV19
D: TRBD1
size: many
CDR3: CASRDRGSNTEAFF
DNA: TGTGCCAGTAGGGACAGGGGATCCAACACTGAAGCTTTCTTT

J: TRBJ2-5
V: TRBV5-3
D: -
size: -
CDR3: CARSLELWTQYF
DNA: TGTGCCAGAAGCTTGGAGCTGTGGACCCAGTACTTC

J: TRBJ1-5
V: TRBV7-8
D: -
size: -
CDR3: CASSLGTGREQPQHF
DNA: TGTGCCAGCAGCTTAGGTACAGGGAGGGAGCAGCCCCAGCATTTT

J: TRBJ2-2
V: TRBV9
D: -
size: -
CDR3: CASSVDRTNTGELFF
DNA: TGTGCCAGCAGCGTGGACAGAACGAACACCGGGGAGCTGTTTTTT

J: TRBJ1-5
V: TRBV19
D: TRBD1
size: -
CDR3: CASSIPGQGANQPQHF
DNA: TGTGCCAGTAGTATCCCCGGACAGGGGGCTAATCAGCCCCAGCATTTT

J: TRBJ1-1
V: TRBV29-1
D: -
size: few
CDR3: CSVLRRTGPEAFF
DNA: TGCAGCGTTCTCCGAAGGACTGGTCCTGAAGCTTTCTTT

J: TRBJ2-2
V: TRBV6-5
D: TRBD2
size: -
CDR3: CASSLLAVNTGELFF
DNA: TGTGCCAGCAGTCTACTAGCGGTAAACACCGGGGAGCTGTTTTTT

J: TRBJ2-7
V: TRBV18
D: -
size: -
CDR3: CASSPQRDYEQYF
DNA: TGTGCCAGCTCACCTCAGAGGGACTACGAGCAGTACTTC

J: TRBJ2-2
V: TRBV7-3
D: -
size: -
CDR3: CASSLGGSTGELFF
DNA: TGTGCCAGCAGCTTAGGAGGGTCCACCGGGGAGCTGTTTTTT